One sample yielded the 27 T cell receptor beta chains listed below, sequenced in a study of T cells in Graves' hyperthyroidism and ophthalmopathy. Researchers amplified the TCR beta CDR3 regions from RNA transcripts. TCR CDR3 underwent first-round RT-PCR with the HTBI primer set. In TCRdb, the multiplex PCR reads were re-called with MiXCR into one record per CDR3 protein. Seen here are around 450,000 distinct CDR3 sequences, around 14% observed once, and the top ten hold 7.5% to 8%. The sequenced material came from blood. All receptors come from a woman between 18 and 29 years old with Graves' hyperthyroidism.

This clonotype was recorded many times. The chain joins TRBV18 to TRBJ2-7; D is ambiguous. The CDR3 contains 12 residues. From germline, CDR1 is KGHSH and CDR2 LQKENI. V lost 3 bases and J lost 7, with 10 bases in between. Here the CDR3 DNA reads TGTGCCAGCTCACCCTCCTCGGGTGAGCAGTACTTC. Protein product: CASSPSSGEQYF.

V and J are TRBV4-1 and TRBJ1-2; D unclear. CDR1 is MGHRA, CDR2 YSYEKL, per germline. The CDR3 is 16 amino acids. V shed 0 bases and J shed 2 bases, with 13 bases lying between them. This chain's CDR3 is CASSQDTQAPNYGYTF. The DNA for the CDR3 is TGCGCCAGCAGCCAAGATACCCAGGCGCCCAACTATGGCTACACCTTC.

This clonotype appeared many times. This chain links TRBV28 with TRBJ1-5; TRBD1 aligns across 7 bases. V lost 4 bases, J lost 9 bases, and 9 bases stayed unmatched. Germline CDR1 and CDR2: MDHEN and SYDVKM. The CDR3 sequence is 14 residues long. The DNA for the CDR3 is TGTGCCAGCAGTTCAGGGACAGAGACTCGGCCCCAGCATTTT. As protein: CASSSGTETRPQHF.

This clonotype showed up just a few times. The chain combines TRBV29-1 with TRBJ2-2; 7 bases agree with TRBD1. There are 16 residues in the CDR3. V was clipped by 4 bases and J by 5 bases; unmatched bases: 13. In germline, CDR1 is SQVTM, CDR2 ANQGSEA. As DNA, the CDR3 is TGCAGCGTTGCCAAAGCCCAGGGGGTAGGGACCGGGGAGCTGTTTTTT. Amino acids: CSVAKAQGVGTGELFF.

This clonotype was picked up many times. The chain is built from TRBV6-2 or TRBV6-3 and TRBJ2-1; the D gene is possibly TRBD2 (7 bases). The CDR3 is made up of 15 amino acids. Trimming cost V 6 bases and J 8 bases, with 20 bases left between them. In germline, CDR1 is MNHEY, CDR2 SVGEGT. The CDR3: CASSRGGAEFHEQFF. The CDR3 nucleotides are TGTGCCAGCAGCAGAGGGGGGGCGGAGTTCCATGAGCAGTTCTTC.

There are a few counts of this clonotype. The rearrangement links TRBV24-1 to TRBJ2-1; tentative D call: TRBD2 (6 bases). Germline CDR1 reads KGHDR; CDR2 reads SFDVKD. V gave up 7 bases and J gave up 0 bases, with 12 bases separating them. The CDR3 extends over 15 amino acids. The CDR3 protein is CATSGLASSYNEQFF. CDR3 in DNA: TGTGCCACCAGCGGGCTAGCGAGCTCCTACAATGAGCAGTTCTTC.

This clonotype was counted at least ten times. The chain is built from TRBV29-1 and TRBJ2-1; unclear D gene. V lost 5 bases and J 8 bases, leaving 10 bases between the germline ends. CDR3 length: 11 residues. Per the germline V gene, CDR1 is SQVTM and CDR2 is ANQGSEA. CDR3 DNA: TGCAGCGTTACCAGTGTCGATGAGCAGTTCTTC. It is translated as CSVTSVDEQFF.

This chain joins TRBV4-1 and TRBJ1-2; 9 bases align to TRBD1. The germline V gene encodes CDR1 MGHRA and CDR2 YSYEKL. The junction had 12 bases not matched to a gene; V was cut back by 0 bases and J by 4 bases. The CDR3 covers 18 residues. CDR3 sequence reads: CASSQEEYWTGAGYGYTF. The CDR3 DNA reads as TGCGCCAGCAGCCAAGAGGAGTACTGGACAGGGGCGGGCTATGGCTACACCTTC.

This clonotype was observed a few times. The chain carries TRBV11-2 and TRBJ2-2, with 10 bases aligning to TRBD2. Trimming cost V 7 bases and J 4 bases; bases outside gene matches: 18. From germline, CDR1 is SGHAT and CDR2 FQNNGV. This CDR3 comprises 19 residues. The CDR3 region is CASTSRKKREGPGTGELFF. In nucleotides, the CDR3 is TGTGCCAGCACCTCCAGAAAAAAGCGGGAGGGCCCGGGCACCGGGGAGCTGTTTTTT.

At least ten counts were recorded for this clonotype. V and J are TRBV27 and TRBJ2-1, with 12 bases matching TRBD2. Trimming took 0 bases from V and 10 from J; bases not matched to a gene: 7. This CDR3 is 16 amino acids long. Germline assignment: CDR1 MNHEY and CDR2 SMNVEV (reference sequence). DNA of the CDR3: TGTGCCAGCAGTTTATCGACTAGCGGGGGATCGGGGGAGCAGTTCTTC. It translates to CASSLSTSGGSGEQFF.

This clonotype was observed many times. The V call is TRBV2, the J call TRBJ2-1; D gene uncertain. V dropped 6 bases and J dropped 8 bases, with 20 bases sitting between them. Per germline, CDR1 SNHLY and CDR2 FYNNEI. The CDR3 spans 15 residues. CDR3 residues: CASSPRRQAPDEQFF. In nucleotides, the CDR3 is TGTGCCAGCAGCCCGCGACGGCAGGCCCCAGATGAGCAGTTCTTC.

This clonotype was found many times. The CDR3 sequence: CASSLSYTVPQYEQYF. Here the CDR3 DNA reads TGTGCCAGCAGTTTGTCATACACGGTACCTCAATACGAGCAGTACTTC. The chain is built from TRBV27 and TRBJ2-7; D is ambiguous. Germline CDR1 is MNHEY and CDR2 is SMNVEV (reference sequence). The CDR3 is 16 amino acids. Trimming took 3 bases from V and 4 from J, leaving 19 bases between them.

Concerning this clonotype itself: At one end, the junction sequence differs from germline, possibly due to a read error. This chain joins TRBV28 and TRBJ1-5; weak D call: TRBD1 (5 bases). The CDR3 loop spans 15 amino acids. Germline-derived CDR1 and CDR2 are MDHEN and SYDVKM. This chain's CDR3 is CASSSGTASNQPQHF. The CDR3 DNA reads TGCGCCAGCAGCTCCGGGACCGCAAGCAATCAGCCCCAGCATTTT. Full variable domain (missing parts from reference TRBV28 and TRBJ1-5): DVKVTQSSRYLVKRTGEKVFLECVQDMDHENMFWYRQDPGLGLRLIYFSYDVKMKEKGDIPEGYSVSREKKERFSLILESASTNQTSMYLCASSSGTASNQPQHFGDGTRLSIL.

Ten or more counts support this clonotype. This chain connects TRBV12-3 or TRBV12-4 to TRBJ2-7, with 8 bases aligning to TRBD2. The CDR3 loop spans 14 amino acids. J gave up 3 bases and V 3 bases, and 4 bases lay outside the gene matches. For the CDR3, the DNA is TGTGCCAGCAGTTTTAATCGGGAGGGCTACGAGCAGTACTTC. Encoded protein: CASSFNREGYEQYF.

This clonotype was detected ten times or more. The chain couples TRBV29-1 to TRBJ2-7; D gene uncertain. This CDR3 comprises 11 residues. Trimming left V 7 bases short and J 1 base short, with 8 bases between. Germline V gives CDR1 SQVTM, CDR2 ANQGSEA. This CDR3 reads CSAADSYEQYF. The CDR3 DNA follows: TGCAGCGCTGCAGATTCCTACGAGCAGTACTTC.

This rearrangement joins TRBV6-1 to TRBJ2-6; D may be TRBD1 (6 bases). Trimming took 0 bases from V and 3 from J, leaving 6 bases between them. This CDR3 is 15 amino acids long. Germline lookup yields CDR1 MNHNS and CDR2 SASEGT. Here the CDR3 DNA reads TGTGCCAGCAGTGAAGCGACAGGTGGGGCCAACGTCCTGACTTTC. This gives the protein CASSEATGGANVLTF.

This clonotype was observed at least ten times. This chain links TRBV9 with TRBJ2-3; unclear D gene. Trimming cost V 3 bases and J 6 bases, with 8 bases left between them. CDR1 SGDLS and CDR2 YYNGEE come from the germline V gene. The CDR3 sequence is 12 residues long. CDR3 nucleotide sequence: TGTGCCAGCAGCGAACAGTTGGATACGCAGTATTTT. It codes for CASSEQLDTQYF.

Notes on this clonotype: One junction end disagrees with the germline gene, perhaps due to a read error. The V and J genes are TRBV29-1 and TRBJ1-1; 8 bases fit TRBD1. The CDR3 runs 12 residues. CDR1 is SQVTM and CDR2 is ANQGSEA in the germline V gene. This CDR3 is CSVDRGNTEALF. CDR3 in DNA: TGCAGCGTCGACAGGGGTAACACTGAAGCTCTCTTT.

This chain connects TRBV11-3 to TRBJ2-3, with 9 bases that match TRBD2. There are 17 residues in the CDR3. Trimming took 5 bases from V and 2 from J; bases not matched to a gene: 11. CDR1 and CDR2 (germline): SGHNT, YENEEA. This CDR3 is CASSPGAGGASTDTQYF. The CDR3 DNA follows: TGTGCCAGCAGCCCGGGAGCGGGAGGAGCCTCCACAGATACGCAGTATTTT.

This clonotype was recorded many times. V usage is TRBV6-1 and J usage is TRBJ2-1; D gene ambiguous. The germline V gene encodes CDR1 MNHNS and CDR2 SASEGT. This CDR3 spans 13 amino acids. V was shortened by 7 bases and J by 5 bases, with 12 bases between the two germline ends. In DNA form, the CDR3 reads TGTGCCAGCACCTCGGTCGGTGACAATGAGCAGTTCTTC. Protein product: CASTSVGDNEQFF.

This clonotype has ten or more counts. V gene TRBV20-1 combines with J gene TRBJ2-3; 9 bases fit TRBD2. V shed 6 bases, J shed 2 bases, and the junction held 9 bases outside the gene matches. CDR3 size: 15 residues. Germline CDR1 is DFQATT and CDR2 is SNEGSKA (reference sequence). CDR3 in DNA: TGCAGTGCAACCTCCTCTAGCGGGGCCACAGATACGCAGTATTTT. Its translation: CSATSSSGATDTQYF.

This clonotype was observed a handful of times. This chain joins TRBV9 and TRBJ2-1; D unresolved. Germline CDR1 is SGDLS and CDR2 is YYNGEE. Trimming cost V 3 bases and J 5 bases, with 6 bases left between them. This CDR3 is built from 12 residues. The CDR3 DNA follows: TGTGCCAGCAGCGGGCTCGACAATGAGCAGTTCTTC. Its translation: CASSGLDNEQFF.

The table lists this clonotype with a count of one. This may arise from a read error, as a much more abundant clone is one base away. The CDR3 protein is CASSLGGVGEFF. The DNA of the CDR3 is TGTGCCAGCAGCTTAGGCGGGGTAGGGGAGTTCTTC. The chain has TRBV11-3 and TRBJ2-1, with TRBD2 as a possible D gene (6 bases). Germline V CDR1 and CDR2: SGHNT, YENEEA. The V end lost 1 base, the J end lost 14 bases, and 12 bases lay between the germline ends. CDR3 size: 12 residues.

Ten or more counts support this clonotype. CDR3 residues: CASSNSGGSGADTQYF. CDR3 sequence (DNA): TGTGCCAGCAGCAATAGCGGGGGGTCCGGCGCAGATACGCAGTATTTT. V is TRBV6-2 or TRBV6-3 and J is TRBJ2-3; 10 bases line up with TRBD2. The germline gives CDR1 MNHEY, CDR2 SVGEGT. The J segment lost 4 bases and the V segment lost 6 bases, leaving 10 bases of the junction unmatched. There are 16 residues in the CDR3.

The chain joins TRBV2 to TRBJ1-3, with 7 bases fitting TRBD1. CDR3 length: 15 amino acids. The germline V gene has CDR1 SNHLY and CDR2 FYNNEI. V lost 8 bases, J lost 0 bases, and 7 bases stayed unmatched. This chain's CDR3 is CASFDRDSSGNTIYF. Written as DNA, the CDR3 is TGTGCCAGCTTTGACCGGGACAGCTCTGGAAACACCATATATTTT.

The rearrangement joins TRBV5-4 to TRBJ1-2; D perhaps matches TRBD1 (5 bases). V lost 1 base and J lost 0, with 16 bases in between. The length of the CDR3 is 17 residues. Germline V gene lookup returns CDR1 SGHNT and CDR2 YYREEE (reference sequence). CDR3 sequence (DNA): TGTGCCAGCAGCTTGCCCCCAGGGTCGGGGGCTAACTATGGCTACACCTTC. Protein product: CASSLPPGSGANYGYTF.

The chain recombines TRBV12-5 with TRBJ1-6; no definite D call. The ends were cut back, 6 bases at V and 7 bases at J, with 13 bases in the middle. This CDR3 is 14 amino acids long. In germline, CDR1 is LGHNT, CDR2 FRNRAP. Here the CDR3 reads CASGPPRLNSPLHF. As DNA, the CDR3 is TGTGCTAGTGGCCCTCCCAGACTGAATTCACCCCTCCACTTT. Using reference TRBV12-5 and TRBJ1-6 for the parts outside the CDR3, the full variable domain is DARVTQTPRHKVTEMGQEVTMRCQPILGHNTVFWYRQTMMQGLELLAYFRNRAPLDDSGMPKDRFSAEMPDATLATLKIQPSEPRDSAVYFCASGPPRLNSPLHFGNGTRLTVT.